The clone carrying this T cell receptor (beta chain) came up once. Its antigen is unknown. Patients aged 2 to 39 years had fewer naive T cells. CD4+ T cells were divided by sorting: CD25-high CD127-low Tregs, CD25-low CD127-high conventional cells. The primer mix had 52 TRBV and 13 TRBJ primers. Method: immunoSEQ multiplex PCR; TCRdb's copy keeps in-frame clones and lacks some. This sample has under 45,000 clones, with about 91% found just once. These data originate in a study of regulatory T cells. Findings and limits, study-wide: In CD3G-deficient patients, conventional CD4+ T cells were enriched for hydrophobic CDR3 residues at positions 6 and 7. Patient repertoires had restricted TRB V-J pairs and skewed V and J usage, most in Tregs.

The receptor comes from a person under 35 with CD3G deficiency. Material: conventional CD4+ T cells sorted from blood.

The CDR3 reads CASSKAWGARGKNIQYF. The CDR3 DNA reads as TGTGCCAGTAGTAAGGCCTGGGGGGCGAGGGGCAAAAACATTCAGTACTTC. The rearrangement links TRBV19 to TRBJ2-4; D might be TRBD1 or TRBD2, each matching 6 bases. The CDR3 totals 17 residues. V dropped 4 bases and J dropped 3 bases, with 19 bases sitting between them. CDR1 and CDR2 from the germline V gene are LNHDA and SQIVND (reference sequence).